Included here is one TCR beta chain sequence, with context. Its antigen is unknown. These data come from a study of T cell repertoires in cytomegalovirus infection. Study-wide background: Public TCR beta signatures were indicative of both CMV infection and a matching HLA type. General study findings and limits: HLA-C-restricted CMV-specific TCR beta clonotypes were dominant in the ex vivo response. Cumulative frequency (of public TCR beta family members) identified carriers of CMV plus the relevant HLA.

Each CDR3 protein gets one entry after TCRdb re-called the reads with MiXCR. Among about a million distinct CDR3 sequences listed, roughly 31% were seen once. The CDR3 covers 16 residues. Trimming took off 0 bases at V and 4 bases at J, with 13 bases between the two ends. Per germline, CDR1 MNHEY and CDR2 SVGEGT. The sequence was collected from a human donor in good health (CMV status not recorded). Some clones in this sample may be carry-over from other donors' samples. This specimen was cultured CD8+ T cells from PBMCs, taken from culture after CMV antigen stimulation. The genes are TRBV6-2 or TRBV6-3 and TRBJ2-1; maybe TRBD2 (6 bases). The CDR3 sequence: CASSYSAVGGYNEQFF. The CDR3 bases are TGTGCCAGCAGTTACTCTGCAGTGGGGGGATACAATGAGCAGTTCTTC.